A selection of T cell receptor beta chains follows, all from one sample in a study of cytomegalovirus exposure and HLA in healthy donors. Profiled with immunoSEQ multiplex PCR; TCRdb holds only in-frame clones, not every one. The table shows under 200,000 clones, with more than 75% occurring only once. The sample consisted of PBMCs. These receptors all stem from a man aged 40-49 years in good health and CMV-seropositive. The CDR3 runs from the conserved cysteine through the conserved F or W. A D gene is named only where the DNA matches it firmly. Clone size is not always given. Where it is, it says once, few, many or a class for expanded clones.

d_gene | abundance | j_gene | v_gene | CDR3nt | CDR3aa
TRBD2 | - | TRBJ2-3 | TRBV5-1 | TGCGCCAGCAGCTTGATTAGCGGGGGGCCCACAGATACGCAGTATTTT | CASSLISGGPTDTQYF
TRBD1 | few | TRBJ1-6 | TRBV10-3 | TGTGCCATCAGTGCGACAGGGGGGAATTCACCCCTCCACTTT | CAISATGGNSPLHF
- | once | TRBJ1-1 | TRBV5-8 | TGTGCCAGCAGCTTCTATCAGGGTCTGAACACTGAAGCTTTCTTT | CASSFYQGLNTEAFF
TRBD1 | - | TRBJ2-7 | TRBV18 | TGTGCCAGCTCACCGCGGACAGGGGAGCCCTACGAGCAGTACTTC | CASSPRTGEPYEQYF
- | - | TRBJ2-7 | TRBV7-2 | TGTGCCAGCACCCTGCAGGGGACCCCTTTGTCCGAGCAGTACTTC | CASTLQGTPLSEQYF
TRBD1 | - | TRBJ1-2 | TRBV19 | TGTGCCAGTAGCCGCGGACAGGTAGCTAACTATGGCTACACCTTC | CASSRGQVANYGYTF
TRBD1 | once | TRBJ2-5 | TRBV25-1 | TGTGCCAGCAGTGAACCTACAGGGGAAGAGACCCAGTACTTC | CASSEPTGEETQYF
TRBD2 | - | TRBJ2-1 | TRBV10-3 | TGTGCCATCAGTGAGACTAGCGGGAGTAATGAGCAGTTCTTC | CAISETSGSNEQFF
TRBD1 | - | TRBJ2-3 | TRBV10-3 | TGTGCCATCGGACAGGGTCTAGATACGCAGTATTTT | CAIGQGLDTQYF
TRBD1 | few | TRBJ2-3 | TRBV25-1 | TGTGCCAGCAGTGTGTACAGGGGGATAGATACGCAGTATTTT | CASSVYRGIDTQYF
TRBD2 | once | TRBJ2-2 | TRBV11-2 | TGTGCCAGCAGCCCCCGCAGACAAGGACTAGCGGGAGGTGGCAGGGAGCTGTTTTTT | CASSPRRQGLAGGGRELFF
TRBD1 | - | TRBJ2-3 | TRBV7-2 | TGTGCCAGCAGCCAGACAGGGGGGGGCACAGATACGCAGTATTTT | CASSQTGGGTDTQYF
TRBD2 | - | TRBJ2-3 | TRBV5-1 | TGCGCCAGCAGCTCCCCCATGTCGGTGAGCGGGGGACGCACAGATACGCAGTATTTT | CASSSPMSVSGGRTDTQYF
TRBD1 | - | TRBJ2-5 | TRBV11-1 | TGTGCCAGCAGCTTCCCGGACAGGGGGCAAAAGGAGACCCAGTACTTC | CASSFPDRGQKETQYF
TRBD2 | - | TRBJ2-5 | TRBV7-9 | TGTGCCAGCAGCCTGGACCCCGGGGGGGAGACCCAGTACTTC | CASSLDPGGETQYF
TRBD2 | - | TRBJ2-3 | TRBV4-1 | TGCGCCAGCAGCCAAGATCTAGCGGGACTGGGGTCGGATACGCAGTATTTT | CASSQDLAGLGSDTQYF
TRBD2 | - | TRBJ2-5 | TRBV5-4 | TGTGCCAGCAGCTTCCCCACTAGCGGACAAGAGACCCAGTACTTC | CASSFPTSGQETQYF
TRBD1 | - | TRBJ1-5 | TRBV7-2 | TGTGCCAGCAGTAGGGACAGTAATCAGCCCCAGCATTTT | CASSRDSNQPQHF
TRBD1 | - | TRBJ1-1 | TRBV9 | TGTGCCAGCAGCGTAGTAGGGGGCGAAGCTTTCTTT | CASSVVGGEAFF
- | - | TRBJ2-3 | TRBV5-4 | TGTGCCAGCAGCCGAGAGCGTGGATCCACAGATACGCAGTATTTT | CASSRERGSTDTQYF
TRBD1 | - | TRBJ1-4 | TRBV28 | TGTGCCAGCAGTTTACCTGACAGGGTCCCCAATGAAAAACTGTTTTTT | CASSLPDRVPNEKLFF
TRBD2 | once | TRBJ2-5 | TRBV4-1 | TGCGCCAGCAGCCAAGAAGTAGCGGGGGGGCGACGAGAGACCCAGTACTTC | CASSQEVAGGRRETQYF
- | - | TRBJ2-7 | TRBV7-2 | TGTGCCAGCAGCACAACTCATCGGGGTCGGGACTCCTACGAGCAGTACTTC | CASSTTHRGRDSYEQYF
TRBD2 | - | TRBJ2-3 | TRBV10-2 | TGCGCCAGCAGTGAACTAGCGACAGATACGCAGTATTTT | CASSELATDTQYF
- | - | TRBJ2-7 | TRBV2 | TGTGCCAGCAGTCCCTCCCCGAACTACGAGCAGTACTTC | CASSPSPNYEQYF
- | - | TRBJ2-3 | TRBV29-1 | TGCAGCGTTGATATGGCATACACAGATACGCAGTATTTT | CSVDMAYTDTQYF
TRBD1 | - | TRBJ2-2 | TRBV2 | TGTGCCAGCAGCTCGACAGGGCCCGCGGGCGGGGAGCTGTTTTTT | CASSSTGPAGGELFF
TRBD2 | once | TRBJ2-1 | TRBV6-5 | TGTGCCAGCGGACGGACTAGCGGGAGGGCCAATGAGCAGTTCTTC | CASGRTSGRANEQFF
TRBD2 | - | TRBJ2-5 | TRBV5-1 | TGCGCCAGCAGCAACACGGGGGGTTCTTTGGAGACCCAGTACTTC | CASSNTGGSLETQYF
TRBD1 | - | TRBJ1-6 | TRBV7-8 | TGTGCCAGCAGCTTAGCGCAATCAGGGGGCTCAGGGTCACCCCTCCACTTT | CASSLAQSGGSGSPLHF
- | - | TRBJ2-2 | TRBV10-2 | TGCGCCAGCAGTGACCGGACACCCACCGGGGAGCTGTTTTTT | CASSDRTPTGELFF
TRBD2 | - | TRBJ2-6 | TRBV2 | TGTGCCAGCAGTGAAGTGAGACTAGCGGGGATCCGAGGGGCCAACGTCCTGACTTTC | CASSEVRLAGIRGANVLTF
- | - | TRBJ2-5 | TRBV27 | TGTGCCAGCAGTCCGAACACAGGCGCAGGGGAGACCCAGTACTTC | CASSPNTGAGETQYF
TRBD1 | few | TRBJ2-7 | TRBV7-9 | TGTGCCAGCAGGACAGGGGACGAGCAGTACTTC | CASRTGDEQYF
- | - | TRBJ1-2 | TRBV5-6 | TGTGCCAGCCAGGGCACTGACTATGGCTACACCTTC | CASQGTDYGYTF
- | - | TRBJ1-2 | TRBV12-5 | TGTGCTAGTGGTTTGGTCCGGGGTGGGTCCTATGGCTACACCTTC | CASGLVRGGSYGYTF
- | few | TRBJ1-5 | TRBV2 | TGTGCCAGCAGGGCAGGGAACAGCAATCAGCCCCAGCATTTT | CASRAGNSNQPQHF